This T cell receptor (beta chain) was found in a study of regulatory T cells in long-lasting Graves disease (dated by TCRdb to the early 2020s). For the study in its entirety: Persistent Graves' disease was defined as persistently positive TSH receptor autoantibodies together with antithyroid drug treatment for over 5 years. On average, persistent Graves' disease patients in the clinical cohort had been on antithyroid drugs for around 9.5 years. Peripheral blood TCR sequencing and RNA sequencing compared persistent Graves' disease patients with newly diagnosed Graves' disease patients. TCR sequencing covered 13 persistent and some 20 newly diagnosed Graves' disease patients, around 35 samples in total. The study was registered as a clinical trial and conducted in China.

With regard to this clonotype: No antigen is known for it. Base qualities are missing; no much larger clone stands one base away.

The investigation overall reported the following: Persistent Graves' disease patients showed lower TCR Shannon entropy and fewer highly expanded clones than newly diagnosed patients, suggesting clonal expansion. TRBV28, TRBJ1-2 and TRBJ2-5 were preferentially used in persistent disease, while TRBV20-1 and TRBJ2-1 were favored in newly diagnosed disease. The authors acknowledged the small sample size as a limitation that may reduce accuracy. Persistent patients shared more public clonotypes among themselves (around 2,500) than newly diagnosed patients did (more than 950). Peripheral blood alone was examined, since thyroid tissue, which constituted the primary lesion, could not be accessed. Sequencing and analysis were restricted to the TCR beta chain.

The sample's time point label, decoded: persistent/refractory GD, antithyroid drugs over 5 years with positive TRAb. RNA was extracted from PBMCs in TRIzol for both TCR sequencing and RNA sequencing. The diagnosis of Graves' disease followed American Thyroid Association guidelines. Patients for the study were recruited at an endocrinology department in Xi'an, China. Each patient gave approximately 8.8 milliliters of peripheral blood, collected in an EDTA anticoagulant tube. Ficoll Paque Plus density gradient separation was used to isolate PBMCs, and no additional T cell sorting was done. An Agilent 2100 Bioanalyzer and agarose gel were used to assess RNA quality, and a NanoDrop 2000 was used to measure RNA concentration. To prepare the library, multiplex PCR was applied. Reads for this sample came from an Illumina HiSeq 4000. CDR3 regions were amplified by Arm-PCR with iRepertoire HTBI primers to construct TCR beta libraries. Gel purification was performed on PCR products prior to sequencing. The authors processed their data as follows. Across samples, 62 TRBV and roughly 15 TRBJ segments were identified and used for gene usage analysis of CDR3 amino acid clonotypes. COPE and FqMerger were used to merge the filtered high-quality paired reads into contigs. Contigs were aligned with BLAST to IMGT TRBV, TRBD and TRBJ reference genes, and CDR3 was defined per IMGT. Clonotypes above 0.1% frequency were classified as highly expanded clones. Shannon entropy was used to measure repertoire diversity, and the Gini coefficient was used to measure V-J evenness. Clonotypes shared by more than one individual were considered public. Using fastp trimming at Q25 and MiXCR clonotype assembly, TCRdb reanalyzed the public sequencing data and kept in-frame beta chains. Duplicate CDR3 protein sequences are folded into a single record with the most common DNA and genes. The V and J calls follow TCRdb's processing rather than the paper's. The sample data list under 450,000 distinct CDR3 sequences, and 23% of these were observed just once. The ten largest clones represent about 27% of the sample.

From its cysteine to its phenylalanine, the CDR3 spans 14 amino acids. Here the CDR3 DNA is all that survives: 42 bases in frame from base 1. For this chain, trimming is 2 bases at the V end and 8 bases at the J end, and the number of junction bases without a gene match is 5. Sample: peripheral blood mononuclear cells (PBMCs), taken when the disease was refractory, from a patient treated with antithyroid drugs. This clonotype was sampled from a female donor with Graves disease. Rearrangement joined TRBV12-3 or TRBV12-4 to TRBJ2-1; 8 nucleotides in the junction match TRBD1. The bases are TGTGCCAGCAGTTTAAAGGACAGGGCCCATGAGCAGTTCTTC. Translated, it gives CASSLKDRAHEQFF.